What follows describes a single TCR beta chain. Its antigen remains unidentified. Original handling: Built for papillary thyroid cancer, a distant-metastasis classifier drew on CDR3 differences across clinicopathological groups. TCRdb re-called the PCR reads via MiXCR. Here the V and J calls rest on TCRdb's processing, not on the authors' analysis. The sample lists approximately 17,000 clones, around 29% occurring once. The sample comes from a study of metastatic and nonmetastatic thyroid tumors. Per germline, CDR1 MNHEY and CDR2 SMNVEV (reference sequence). The CDR3 length is 14 residues. V shed 5 bases, J shed 2 bases, and the junction held 4 bases outside the gene matches. Patients underwent thyroid surgery, and none had received any treatment before it. Study-wide results and limits: According to reports, the diversity of TCR beta was significantly higher in malignant thyroid tumors than in benign nodules, and this held in both blood and tumor samples.

This rearrangement joins TRBV27 to TRBJ2-7; 9 bases fit TRBD1. The source is a female donor with papillary thyroid cancer or a benign thyroid nodule (not recorded which). Some clones in this sample may be carry-over from other donors' samples. Input material: adjacent normal tissue. CDR3 nucleotide sequence: TGTGCCAGCAGTGTGGACAGGGGACCCTACGAGCAGTACTTC. Its translation is CASSVDRGPYEQYF.